These 5 T cell receptor beta chains came from one sample sequenced in a study of T cell changes during pregnancy in multiple sclerosis. Sequencing was performed with immunoSEQ multiplex PCR; in TCRdb, only in-frame clones are kept and a portion is missing. The data show about 85,000 clones, roughly 92% seen once. Specimen: peripheral blood, collected in the first trimester of pregnancy. The source is a female donor with multiple sclerosis, enrolled in a pregnancy study.

The chain recombines TRBV5-1 with TRBJ2-7; tentative D call: TRBD1 (6 bases). CDR1 SGHRS and CDR2 YFSETQ come from the germline V gene. Trimming removed 4 bases at V and 0 bases at J, with 14 bases between. The CDR3 is made up of 15 amino acids. The CDR3 region is CASSDPQGYSYEQYF. The CDR3 bases are TGCGCCAGCAGCGACCCACAGGGATACTCCTACGAGCAGTACTTC.

The CDR3 region has the DNA TGTGCCAGTAGTATCGTAGGAGGGCCTACAGCTGGCTACACCTTC. Translated, it gives CASSIVGGPTAGYTF. V and J are TRBV19 and TRBJ1-2; the D is unclear. V gave up 3 bases and J gave up 7 bases, with 18 bases separating them. The CDR3 spans 15 residues. The V gene's germline CDR1 is LNHDA and CDR2 SQIVND (reference sequence). The full variable domain, with the rest looked up from reference TRBV19 and TRBJ1-2, is DGGITQSPKYLFRKEGQNVTLSCEQNLNHDAMYWYRQDPGQGLRLIYYSQIVNDFQKGDIAEGYSVSREKKESFPLTVTSAQKNPTAFYLCASSIVGGPTAGYTFGSGTRLTVV.

J is TRBJ1-2 and V is TRBV7-3; D uncertain. Germline V gene lookup returns CDR1 SGHTA and CDR2 FQGTGA. The germline V and J ends were trimmed by 0 bases and 4 bases, with 12 bases remaining between them. The CDR3 contains 15 residues. In DNA form, the CDR3 reads TGTGCCAGCAGCTTAACGGTGGGCTCCTTCTATGGCTACACCTTC. Its protein is CASSLTVGSFYGYTF.

V and J are TRBV28 and TRBJ2-7; 8 positions agree with TRBD1. Germline CDR1 is MDHEN and CDR2 is SYDVKM. After removal of 5 bases from V and 0 bases from J, the junction contained 6 bases not matched to a gene. The length of the CDR3 is 15 residues. The CDR3 protein is CASSGRGQGSYEQYF. CDR3 sequence (DNA): TGTGCCAGCAGTGGCAGGGGGCAGGGCTCCTACGAGCAGTACTTC.

The chain is built from TRBV5-1 and TRBJ2-4; tentatively, D is TRBD1 (6 bases). The CDR3 is 15 residues long. CDR1 SGHRS and CDR2 YFSETQ come from the germline V gene. The V gene lost 0 bases and the J gene lost 7 bases, with 14 bases spanning the gap. CDR3: CASSLGLRGQNIQYF. DNA of the CDR3: TGCGCCAGCAGCTTGGGTCTCAGGGGTCAGAACATTCAGTACTTC. The complete variable domain, with remaining parts taken from reference TRBV5-1 and TRBJ2-4, reads KAGVTQTPRYLIKTRGQQVTLSCSPISGHRSVSWYQQTPGQGLQFLFEYFSETQRNKGNFPGRFSGRQFSNSRSEMNVSTLELGDSALYLCASSLGLRGQNIQYFGAGTRLSVL.